The sequence of this T cell receptor beta chain was determined in a study of beta chain features in type 1 diabetes. The study's findings and limits: In the patient group, naive, central memory and Treg TCRB repertoires seemed more alike than in the healthy donor group. TCRB CDR3s were moderately but significantly shorter in Type 1 diabetes patients in all four CD4+ subsets. Cells that show high TCR expression could be over-represented by cDNA sequencing.

This clone was seen more than once but under ten times. What it recognizes is unknown. The study reverse transcribed the entire isolated RNA, so it sequenced expressed TCRB transcripts. Here immunoSEQ multiplex PCR was the method, and the copy in TCRdb shows in-frame clones only, minus some. The profile shows about 660,000 clones, over 13% of them singletons. Germline V gene sequence: CDR1 GTSNPN, CDR2 SVGIG (reference sequence). V lost 0 bases to trimming and J lost 5 bases, with 5 bases between them. The CDR3 spans 12 residues. This chain connects TRBV30 to TRBJ1-3; no firm D call. This TCR came from a man between 18 and 35 years old with type 1 diabetes. Sequenced input: naive CD4+ T cells from blood. The CDR3 spells CAWSVHRNTIYF. The CDR3 DNA is TGTGCCTGGAGTGTACATAGAAACACCATATATTTT.